The 7 T cell receptor beta chains below were found in one sample sequenced in a study of technical replicates of blood from a few donors. Data came from immunoSEQ multiplex PCR; TCRdb stores just in-frame clones and leaves some out. Of over 70,000 clones detected, around 95% appear once; the ten largest clones hold roughly 0.35%. The source material was T cells isolated from PBMCs. All receptors derive from a human donor in good health.

This chain connects TRBV2 to TRBJ2-3; 7 bases line up with TRBD1. CDR1 is SNHLY, CDR2 FYNNEI, per germline. This CDR3 contains 17 residues. The V and J ends lost 0 bases and 0 bases, in that order; junction bases with no gene match: 6. CDR3 nucleotide sequence: TGTGCCAGCAGTGAAGCCCACTGGACAGGAAGCACAGATACGCAGTATTTT. Its translation: CASSEAHWTGSTDTQYF.

V and J are TRBV1 and TRBJ1-5; the DNA was not used to check the table's D call, TRBD1. TRBV1 is termed a pseudogene. This CDR3 is built from 14 residues. The CDR3: CTSRVDSSNQPQHF. The CDR3 DNA sequence: TGCACCAGCCGAGTAGACAGCTCAAATCAGCCCCAGCATTTT.

The chain couples TRBV2 to TRBJ2-7; the D gene is possibly TRBD1 (6 bases). Trimming pared 4 bases from V and 3 bases from J, leaving 16 bases between. The length of the CDR3 is 15 residues. Germline V gives CDR1 SNHLY, CDR2 FYNNEI. The CDR3 DNA is TGTGCCAGCAGTGGAATACAGGGAGAGTACTACGAGCAGTACTTC. Translating gives CASSGIQGEYYEQYF.

This clone appeared a single time. The V and J genes are TRBV19 and TRBJ2-7; 10 bases line up with TRBD2. Germline CDR1 LNHDA, CDR2 SQIVND (reference sequence). This CDR3 is 15 amino acids long. J gave up 2 bases and V 6 bases, and 7 bases lay outside the gene matches. CDR3 in amino acids: CASRPSLAGTYEQYF. The CDR3 DNA reads TGTGCCAGTAGGCCCTCACTAGCGGGGACCTACGAGCAGTACTTC.

This clone has only one observation. The chain recombines TRBV5-1 with TRBJ1-5; TRBD1 might be the D (5 bases). Trimming left V 0 bases short and J 6 bases short, with 10 bases between. The V gene's germline CDR1 is SGHRS and CDR2 YFSETQ. The CDR3 runs to 14 residues. CDR3 nucleotide sequence: TGCGCCAGCAGCTTGGGTACGGGGGTTCAGCCCCAGCATTTT. Its protein product is CASSLGTGVQPQHF.

V is TRBV28 and J is TRBJ2-7; D is possibly TRBD1 (6 bases). The V end lost 10 bases, the J end lost 0 bases, and 13 bases lay between the germline ends. Germline V gene sequence: CDR1 MDHEN, CDR2 SYDVKM. The CDR3 is 13 amino acids. The CDR3: CATEDSTSYEQYF. The CDR3 nucleotides read TGTGCCACCGAGGACAGTACCTCCTACGAGCAGTACTTC.

The J gene is TRBJ2-1, the V gene TRBV28; 12 bases agree with TRBD2. V lost 6 bases to trimming and J lost 8 bases; unmatched junction nucleotides: 8. CDR3 length equals 15 residues. Germline V gene data show CDR1 as MDHEN and CDR2 as SYDVKM. The CDR3 is CASRNLAGGRDEQFF. The CDR3 DNA follows: TGTGCCAGCAGGAATCTAGCGGGAGGGAGAGATGAGCAGTTCTTC. Together with reference TRBV28 and TRBJ2-1, the CDR3 gives the full variable domain: DVKVTQSSRYLVKRTGEKVFLECVQDMDHENMFWYRQDPGLGLRLIYFSYDVKMKEKGDIPEGYSVSREKKERFSLILESASTNQTSMYLCASRNLAGGRDEQFFGPGTRLTVL.